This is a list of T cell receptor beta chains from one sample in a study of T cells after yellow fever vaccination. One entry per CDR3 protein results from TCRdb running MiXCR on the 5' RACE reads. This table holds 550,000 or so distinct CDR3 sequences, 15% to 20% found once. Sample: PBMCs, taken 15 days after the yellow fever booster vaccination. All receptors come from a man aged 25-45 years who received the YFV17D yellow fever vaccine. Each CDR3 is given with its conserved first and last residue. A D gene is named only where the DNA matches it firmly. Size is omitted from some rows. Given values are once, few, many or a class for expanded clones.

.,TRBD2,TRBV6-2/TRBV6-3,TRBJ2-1,CASNLAGSAQFF,TGTGCCAGTAATTTAGCGGGATCCGCGCAGTTCTTC
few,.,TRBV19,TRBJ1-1,CASSIGGWTMNTEAFF,TGTGCCAGTAGTATTGGAGGGTGGACAATGAACACTGAAGCTTTCTTT
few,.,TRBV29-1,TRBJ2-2,CSVAGGLNTGELFF,TGCAGCGTGGCCGGAGGGCTGAACACCGGGGAGCTGTTTTTT
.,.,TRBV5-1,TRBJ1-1,CASSLEGGVNTEAFF,TGCGCCAGCAGCCTGGAGGGGGGAGTGAACACTGAAGCTTTCTTT
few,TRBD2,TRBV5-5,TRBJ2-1,CASSLDPGPAGVEQFF,TGTGCCAGCAGCTTGGATCCGGGGCCAGCGGGAGTTGAGCAGTTCTTC
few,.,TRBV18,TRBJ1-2,CASSPAPEPYYGYTF,TGTGCCAGCTCACCAGCGCCAGAACCGTACTATGGCTACACCTTC
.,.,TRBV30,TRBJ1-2,CAWAPGLPNYGYTF,TGTGCCTGGGCCCCGGGACTCCCTAACTATGGCTACACCTTC
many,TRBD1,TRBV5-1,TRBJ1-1,CASSTQDRGPEAFF,TGCGCCAGCAGCACCCAAGACAGGGGGCCTGAAGCTTTCTTT
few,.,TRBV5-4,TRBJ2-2,CASSSGEAMYTGELFF,TGTGCCAGCAGCTCAGGAGAGGCTATGTACACCGGGGAGCTGTTTTTT
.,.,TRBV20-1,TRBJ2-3,CSARRRTVTQYF,TGCAGTGCTAGAAGGAGGACAGTTACGCAGTATTTT
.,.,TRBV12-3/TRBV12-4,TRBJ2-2,CASSSSQTGELFF,TGTGCCAGCAGTTCAAGTCAGACCGGGGAGCTGTTTTTT
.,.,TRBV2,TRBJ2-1,CASRGVAGPYNEQFF,TGTGCCAGCCGAGGGGTTGCGGGCCCCTACAATGAGCAGTTCTTC
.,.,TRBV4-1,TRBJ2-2,CASSQDDRSNTGELFF,TGCGCCAGCAGCCAGGACGACAGATCGAACACCGGGGAGCTGTTTTTT
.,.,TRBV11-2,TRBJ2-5,CASSLDAGSRETQYF,TGTGCCAGCAGCTTAGATGCCGGCTCGCGAGAGACCCAGTACTTC
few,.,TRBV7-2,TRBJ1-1,CASSSQGGRTEAFF,TGTGCCAGCAGCTCACAGGGTGGGCGGACTGAAGCTTTCTTT
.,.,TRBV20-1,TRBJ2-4,CSARTPGANIQYF,TGCAGTGCCCGCACCCCGGGGGCGAACATTCAGTACTTC
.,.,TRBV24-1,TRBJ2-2,CATSDPSVNTGELFF,TGTGCCACCAGTGACCCCAGTGTGAACACCGGGGAGCTGTTTTTT
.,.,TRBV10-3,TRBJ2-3,CAISESIGFSLADTQYF,TGTGCCATCAGTGAGTCGATTGGTTTTAGTTTGGCAGATACGCAGTATTTT
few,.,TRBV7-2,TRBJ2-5,CASSFSPSRETQYF,TGTGCCAGCAGCTTTAGCCCCAGCAGAGAGACCCAGTACTTC
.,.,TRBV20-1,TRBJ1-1,CSGVGTLNTEAFF,TGCAGTGGCGTGGGGACACTCAACACTGAAGCTTTCTTT
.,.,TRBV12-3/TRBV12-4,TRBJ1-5,CASSELPGGNQPQHF,TGTGCCAGCAGTGAGTTACCTGGGGGCAATCAGCCCCAGCATTTT
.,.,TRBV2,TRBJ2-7,CASSDPVISYEQYF,TGTGCCAGCAGTGACCCTGTTATCTCCTACGAGCAGTACTTC
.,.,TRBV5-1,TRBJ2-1,CASDQAPGYNEQFF,TGCGCCAGCGACCAGGCCCCTGGGTACAATGAGCAGTTCTTC
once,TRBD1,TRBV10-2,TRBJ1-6,CASSEFLTGGGSPLHF,TGCGCCAGCAGCGAATTCTTGACAGGGGGTGGATCACCCCTCCACTTT
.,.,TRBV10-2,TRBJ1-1,CASSWDTEAFF,TGCGCCAGCAGCTGGGACACTGAAGCTTTCTTT
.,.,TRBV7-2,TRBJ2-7,CASSLHSTYEQYF,TGTGCCAGCAGCTTACACAGTACCTACGAGCAGTACTTC
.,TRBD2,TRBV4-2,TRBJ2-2,CASSQDQSTSGIVGELFF,TGTGCCAGCAGCCAAGATCAAAGTACTAGCGGGATTGTGGGGGAGCTGTTTTTT
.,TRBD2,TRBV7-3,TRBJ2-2,CASSNPGTSGNTGELFF,TGTGCCAGCAGCAACCCCGGGACTAGCGGGAATACCGGGGAGCTGTTTTTT
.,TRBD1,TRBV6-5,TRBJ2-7,CASSYSGTGTDEQYF,TGTGCCAGCAGTTACTCGGGGACAGGGACTGACGAGCAGTACTTC
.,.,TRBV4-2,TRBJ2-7,CASSLSGNDYEQYF,TGTGCCAGCAGCCTATCAGGTAACGACTACGAGCAGTACTTC
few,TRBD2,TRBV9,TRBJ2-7,CASSGSVAGEQYF,TGTGCCAGCAGCGGATCTGTAGCGGGAGAGCAGTACTTC
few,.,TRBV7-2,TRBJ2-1,CASSLKQPGVGYNEQFF,TGTGCCAGCAGCTTAAAACAACCGGGAGTCGGGTACAATGAGCAGTTCTTC
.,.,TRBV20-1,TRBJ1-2,CSAIMFIGTGGYTF,TGCAGTGCCATAATGTTTATAGGGACCGGAGGCTACACCTTC
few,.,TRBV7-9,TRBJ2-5,CASSLGLGRETQYF,TGTGCCAGCAGCTTAGGTCTAGGGCGGGAGACCCAGTACTTC
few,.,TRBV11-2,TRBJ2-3,CASSLEPSHPTDTQYF,TGTGCCAGCAGCTTAGAGCCGTCGCATCCCACAGATACGCAGTATTTT
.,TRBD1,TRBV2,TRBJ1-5,CASNSDRGGDQPQHF,TGTGCCAGCAATTCGGACAGGGGGGGAGATCAGCCCCAGCATTTT
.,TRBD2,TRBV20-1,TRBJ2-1,CSALLAGWNEQFF,TGCAGTGCTCTACTAGCGGGATGGAATGAGCAGTTCTTC
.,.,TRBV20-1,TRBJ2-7,CSARAGVHEQYF,TGCAGTGCTAGAGCCGGGGTCCACGAGCAGTACTTC
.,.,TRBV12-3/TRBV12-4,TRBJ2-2,CASSFGPGELFF,TGTGCCAGCAGTTTTGGACCCGGGGAGCTGTTTTTT
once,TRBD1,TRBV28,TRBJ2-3,CASHGQGSTDTQYF,TGTGCCAGCCACGGACAGGGGAGCACAGATACGCAGTATTTT
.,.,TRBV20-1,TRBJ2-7,CNGGAGVEQYF,TGCAACGGTGGAGCAGGGGTCGAGCAGTACTTC
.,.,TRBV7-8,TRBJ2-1,CASSLRLERYNEQFF,TGTGCCAGCAGCTTAAGGCTAGAGCGTTACAATGAGCAGTTCTTC
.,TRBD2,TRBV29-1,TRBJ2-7,CSVASGLAIEQYF,TGCAGCGTTGCCTCGGGACTAGCGATCGAGCAGTACTTC
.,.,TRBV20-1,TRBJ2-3,CSLLVGNTDTQYF,TGCAGTCTCCTCGTAGGGAACACAGATACGCAGTATTTT
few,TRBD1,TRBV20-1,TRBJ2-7,CRPGQNSYEQYF,TGCAGACCGGGACAGAACTCCTACGAGCAGTACTTC
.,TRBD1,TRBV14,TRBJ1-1,CASSPEPRQGGTEAFF,TGTGCCAGCAGCCCAGAACCTAGACAGGGTGGCACTGAAGCTTTCTTT
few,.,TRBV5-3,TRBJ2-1,CARSLGRAGNEQFF,TGTGCCAGAAGCTTGGGACGTGCGGGCAATGAGCAGTTCTTC
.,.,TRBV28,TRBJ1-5,CASSFPGYSQPQHF,TGTGCCAGCAGTTTCCCAGGGTACAGTCAGCCCCAGCATTTT
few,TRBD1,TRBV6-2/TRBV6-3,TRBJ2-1,CAGGQGAEQFF,TGTGCCGGGGGACAGGGTGCTGAGCAGTTCTTC